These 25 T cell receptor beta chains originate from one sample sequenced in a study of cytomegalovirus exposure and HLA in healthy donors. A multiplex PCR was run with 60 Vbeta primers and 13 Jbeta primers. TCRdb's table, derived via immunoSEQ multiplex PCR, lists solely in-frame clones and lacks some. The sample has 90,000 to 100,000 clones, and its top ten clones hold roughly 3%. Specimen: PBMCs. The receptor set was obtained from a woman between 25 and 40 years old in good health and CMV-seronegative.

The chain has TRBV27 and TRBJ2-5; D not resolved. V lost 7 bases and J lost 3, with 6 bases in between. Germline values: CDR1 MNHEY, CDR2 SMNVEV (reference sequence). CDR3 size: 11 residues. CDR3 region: CASTKEETQYF. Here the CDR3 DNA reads TGTGCCAGCACTAAAGAAGAGACCCAGTACTTC.

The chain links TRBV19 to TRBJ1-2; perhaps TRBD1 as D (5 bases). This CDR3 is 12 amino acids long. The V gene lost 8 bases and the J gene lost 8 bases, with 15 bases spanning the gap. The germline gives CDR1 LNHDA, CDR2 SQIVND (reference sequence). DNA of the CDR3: TGTGCCAGTTCGGGCAGGGTAGGCGGCTACACCTTC. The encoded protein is CASSGRVGGYTF.

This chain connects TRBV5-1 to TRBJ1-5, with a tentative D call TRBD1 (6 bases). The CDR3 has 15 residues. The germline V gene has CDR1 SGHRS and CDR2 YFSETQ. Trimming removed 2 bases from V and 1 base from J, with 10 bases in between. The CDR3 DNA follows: TGCGCCAGCAGCTTCACAGGGAGCAGCAATCAGCCCCAGCATTTT. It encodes CASSFTGSSNQPQHF.

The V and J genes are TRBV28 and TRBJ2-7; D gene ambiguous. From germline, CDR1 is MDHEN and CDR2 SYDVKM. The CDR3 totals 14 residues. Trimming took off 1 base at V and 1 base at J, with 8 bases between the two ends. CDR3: CASSLSGGSYEQYF. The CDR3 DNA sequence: TGTGCCAGCAGTTTATCTGGCGGTTCCTACGAGCAGTACTTC. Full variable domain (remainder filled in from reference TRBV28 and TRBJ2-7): DVKVTQSSRYLVKRTGEKVFLECVQDMDHENMFWYRQDPGLGLRLIYFSYDVKMKEKGDIPEGYSVSREKKERFSLILESASTNQTSMYLCASSLSGGSYEQYFGPGTRLTVT.

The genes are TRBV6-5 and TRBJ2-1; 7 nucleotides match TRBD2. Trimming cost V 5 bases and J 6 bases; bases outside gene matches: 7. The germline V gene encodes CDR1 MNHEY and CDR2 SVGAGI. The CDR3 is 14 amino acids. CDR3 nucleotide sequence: TGTGCCAGCAGTCTCGGCGGGGGTGGCAATGAGCAGTTCTTC. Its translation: CASSLGGGGNEQFF.

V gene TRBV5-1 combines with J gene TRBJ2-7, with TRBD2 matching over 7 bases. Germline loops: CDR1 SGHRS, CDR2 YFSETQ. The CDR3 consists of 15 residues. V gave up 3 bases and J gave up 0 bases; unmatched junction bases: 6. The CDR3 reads CASSSQRGTSYEQYF. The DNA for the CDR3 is TGCGCCAGCAGCTCCCAGCGGGGAACCTCCTACGAGCAGTACTTC.

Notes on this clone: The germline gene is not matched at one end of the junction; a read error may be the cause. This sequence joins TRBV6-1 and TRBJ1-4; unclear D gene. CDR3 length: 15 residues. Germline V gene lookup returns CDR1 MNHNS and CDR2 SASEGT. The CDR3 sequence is CASNDPGSFNENLFF. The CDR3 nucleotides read TGTGCCAGCAACGATCCAGGCAGCTTTAATGAAAACCTGTTTTTT.

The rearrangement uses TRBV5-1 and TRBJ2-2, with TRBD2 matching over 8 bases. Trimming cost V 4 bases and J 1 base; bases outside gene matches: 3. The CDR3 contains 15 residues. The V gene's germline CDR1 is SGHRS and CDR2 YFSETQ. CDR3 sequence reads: CASSQGLGNTGELFF. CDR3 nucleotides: TGCGCCAGCAGCCAGGGACTAGGGAACACCGGGGAGCTGTTTTTT.

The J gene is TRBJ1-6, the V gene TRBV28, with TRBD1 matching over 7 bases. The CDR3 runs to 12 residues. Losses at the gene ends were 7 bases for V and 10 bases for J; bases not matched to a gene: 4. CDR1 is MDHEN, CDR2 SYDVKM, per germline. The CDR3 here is CASTQGGSPLHF. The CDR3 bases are TGTGCCAGCACCCAGGGGGGATCACCCCTCCACTTT.

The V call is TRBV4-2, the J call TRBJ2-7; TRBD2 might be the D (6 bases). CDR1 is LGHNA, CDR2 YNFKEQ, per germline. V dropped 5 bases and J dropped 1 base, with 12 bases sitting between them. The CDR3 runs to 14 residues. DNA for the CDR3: TGTGCCAGCAGCGTACAGGAGGGTTCCTACGAGCAGTACTTC. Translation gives CASSVQEGSYEQYF.

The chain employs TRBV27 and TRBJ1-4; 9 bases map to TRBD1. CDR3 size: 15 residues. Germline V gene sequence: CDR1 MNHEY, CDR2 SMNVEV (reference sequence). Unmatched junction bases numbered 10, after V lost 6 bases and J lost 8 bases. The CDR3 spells CASSLSGTGREKLFF. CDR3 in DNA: TGTGCCAGCAGCCTCTCCGGGACAGGGCGCGAAAAACTGTTTTTT.

The CDR3 is CASSTGTGPGNTIYF. CDR3 nucleotide sequence: TGTGCCAGCAGTACCGGGACAGGACCTGGAAACACCATATATTTT. The chain carries TRBV6-1 and TRBJ1-3; 8 bases are shared with TRBD1. Per germline, CDR1 MNHNS and CDR2 SASEGT. This CDR3 spans 15 amino acids. J was trimmed by 2 bases and V by 5 bases; bases with no gene match: 5.

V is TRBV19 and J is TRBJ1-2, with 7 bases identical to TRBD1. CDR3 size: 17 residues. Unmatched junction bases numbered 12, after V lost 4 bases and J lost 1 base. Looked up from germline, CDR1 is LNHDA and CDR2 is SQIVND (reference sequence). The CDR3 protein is CASSTAVGTALNYGYTF. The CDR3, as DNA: TGTGCCAGTAGTACCGCCGTCGGGACAGCCCTTAACTATGGCTACACCTTC.

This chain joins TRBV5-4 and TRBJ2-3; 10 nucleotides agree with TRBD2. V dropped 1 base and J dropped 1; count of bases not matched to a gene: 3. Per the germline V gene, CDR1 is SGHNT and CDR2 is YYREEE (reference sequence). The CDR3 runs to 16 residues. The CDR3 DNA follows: TGTGCCAGCAGCTTGCGGCTAGCGGGGGGCACAGATACGCAGTATTTT. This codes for CASSLRLAGGTDTQYF.

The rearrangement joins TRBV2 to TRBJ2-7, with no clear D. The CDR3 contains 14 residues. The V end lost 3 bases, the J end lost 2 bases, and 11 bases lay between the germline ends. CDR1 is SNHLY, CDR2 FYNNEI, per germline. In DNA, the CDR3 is TGTGCCAGCAGTGATACACTAACAACCTACGAGCAGTACTTC. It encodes CASSDTLTTYEQYF. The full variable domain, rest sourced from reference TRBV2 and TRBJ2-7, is EPEVTQTPSHQVTQMGQEVILRCVPISNHLYFYWYRQILGQKVEFLVSFYNNEISEKSEIFDDQFSVERPDGSNFTLKIRSTKLEDSAMYFCASSDTLTTYEQYFGPGTRLTVT.

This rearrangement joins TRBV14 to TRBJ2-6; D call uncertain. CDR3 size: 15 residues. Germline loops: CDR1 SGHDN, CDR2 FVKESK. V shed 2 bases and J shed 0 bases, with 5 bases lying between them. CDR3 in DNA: TGTGCCAGCAGCCAAATTATCTCTGGGGCCAACGTCCTGACTTTC. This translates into CASSQIISGANVLTF. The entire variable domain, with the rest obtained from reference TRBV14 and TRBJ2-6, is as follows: EAGVTQFPSHSVIEKGQTVTLRCDPISGHDNLYWYRRVMGKEIKFLLHFVKESKQDESGMPNNRFLAERTGGTYSTLKVQPAELEDSGVYFCASSQIISGANVLTFGAGSRLTVL.

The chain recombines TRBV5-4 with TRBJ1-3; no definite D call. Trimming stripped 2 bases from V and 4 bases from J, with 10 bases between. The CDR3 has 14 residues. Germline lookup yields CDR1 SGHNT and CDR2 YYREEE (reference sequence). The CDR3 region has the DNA TGTGCCAGCAGCTTTTCAGTATCAGGAAACACCATATATTTT. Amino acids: CASSFSVSGNTIYF.

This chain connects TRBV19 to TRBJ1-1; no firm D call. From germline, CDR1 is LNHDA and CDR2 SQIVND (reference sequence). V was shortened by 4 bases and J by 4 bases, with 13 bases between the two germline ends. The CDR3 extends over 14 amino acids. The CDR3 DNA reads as TGTGCCAGTAGTAAGGCAGGCTCGCCCACTGAAGCTTTCTTT. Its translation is CASSKAGSPTEAFF.

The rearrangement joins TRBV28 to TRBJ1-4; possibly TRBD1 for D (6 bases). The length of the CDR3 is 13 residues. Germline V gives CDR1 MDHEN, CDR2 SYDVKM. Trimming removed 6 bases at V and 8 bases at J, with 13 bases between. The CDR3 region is CASRPGTLEKLFF. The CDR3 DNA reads TGTGCCAGCAGGCCTGGGACACTCGAAAAACTGTTTTTT.

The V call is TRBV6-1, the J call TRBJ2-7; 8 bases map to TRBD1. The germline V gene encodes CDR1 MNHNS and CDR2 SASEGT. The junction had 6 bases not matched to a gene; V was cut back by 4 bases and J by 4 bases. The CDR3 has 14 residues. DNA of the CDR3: TGTGCCAGCAGTGGACCTCGGACAGGGTACGAGCAGTACTTC. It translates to CASSGPRTGYEQYF.

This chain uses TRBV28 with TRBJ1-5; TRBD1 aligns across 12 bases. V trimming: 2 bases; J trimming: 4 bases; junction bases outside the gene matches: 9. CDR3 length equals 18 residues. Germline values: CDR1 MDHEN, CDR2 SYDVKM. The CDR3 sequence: CASSLIGTGGAGNQPQHF. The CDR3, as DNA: TGTGCCAGCAGTTTAATCGGGACAGGGGGCGCGGGGAATCAGCCCCAGCATTTT.

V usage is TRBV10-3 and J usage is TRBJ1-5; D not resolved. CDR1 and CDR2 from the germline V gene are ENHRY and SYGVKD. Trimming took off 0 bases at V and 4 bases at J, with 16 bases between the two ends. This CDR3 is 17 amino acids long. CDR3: CAISESPGLFGNQPQHF. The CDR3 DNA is TGTGCCATCAGTGAGTCTCCTGGACTTTTCGGGAATCAGCCCCAGCATTTT.

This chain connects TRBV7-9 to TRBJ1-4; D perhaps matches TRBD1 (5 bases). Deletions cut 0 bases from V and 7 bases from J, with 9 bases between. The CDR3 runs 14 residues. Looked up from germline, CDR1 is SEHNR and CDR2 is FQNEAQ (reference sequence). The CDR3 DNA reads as TGTGCCAGCAGCTTAGCGTTGACAGCTGAAAAACTGTTTTTT. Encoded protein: CASSLALTAEKLFF.

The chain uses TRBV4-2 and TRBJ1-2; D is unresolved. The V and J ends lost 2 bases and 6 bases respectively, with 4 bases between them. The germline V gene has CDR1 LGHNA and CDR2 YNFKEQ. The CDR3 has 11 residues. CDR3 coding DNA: TGTGCCAGCAGCCAATTAGATGGCTACACCTTC. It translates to CASSQLDGYTF.

CDR3: CASREPYTEAFF. The CDR3 bases are TGTGCCAGCAGGGAACCATACACTGAAGCTTTCTTT. This rearrangement joins TRBV6-1 to TRBJ1-1, with D hard to call. Trimming left V 6 bases short and J 3 bases short, with 8 bases between. This CDR3 is 12 amino acids long. Germline V gene lookup returns CDR1 MNHNS and CDR2 SASEGT.